This entry lists 16 T cell receptor beta chains sequenced from one sample in a study of cytomegalovirus exposure and HLA in healthy donors. The PCR employed 60 Vbeta primers together with 13 Jbeta primers. Data came from immunoSEQ multiplex PCR; TCRdb stores just in-frame clones and leaves some out. The table lists 180,000 or so clones, around 80% of them singletons, with less than 1.5% in the top ten. Sequenced: PBMCs. The receptors shown here come from a girl aged 10-17 years in good health and CMV-seropositive.

The chain carries TRBV29-1 and TRBJ2-1; D call uncertain. V lost 5 bases to trimming and J lost 7 bases, with 9 bases between them. The CDR3 extends over 11 amino acids. CDR1 is SQVTM, CDR2 ANQGSEA, per germline. In nucleotides, the CDR3 is TGCAGCGTTCGGGTTATGAATGAGCAGTTCTTC. Protein product: CSVRVMNEQFF.

Only one count was recorded for this clone. This CDR3 is also generated by other DNA sequences in the sample. This rearrangement joins TRBV7-9 to TRBJ1-5; 7 bases match TRBD1. Trimming at V came to 4 bases and at J to 7 bases, leaving 16 bases not matched to a gene. This CDR3 is 17 amino acids long. Germline V lookup: CDR1 SEHNR, CDR2 FQNEAQ (reference sequence). Here the CDR3 DNA reads TGTGCCAGCAGCTGTCCCCCAAACCGGGACAGCGACCAGCCCCAGCATTTT. This sequence encodes CASSCPPNRDSDQPQHF.

In this sample, this clone turned up a few times. The gene calls are TRBV7-6 and TRBJ2-7, with D possibly being TRBD1 (5 bases). Trimming shortened V by 3 bases and J by 2 bases, and 14 bases separated the two germline ends. The germline CDR1 and CDR2 sequences are SGHVS and FNYEAQ. This CDR3 comprises 15 residues. The CDR3 coding sequence is TGTGCCAGCAGCTTGGATAGTCAGGGCGCCTACGAGCAGTACTTC. Protein sequence: CASSLDSQGAYEQYF.

This chain links TRBV11-2 with TRBJ1-1, with D uncertain. V lost 1 base to trimming and J lost 7 bases, with 10 bases between them. Germline-derived CDR1 and CDR2 are SGHAT and FQNNGV. The CDR3 contains 13 residues. The CDR3 DNA follows: TGTGCCAGCAGCTTAGGACGGGCGGGTGAAGCTTTCTTT. Translating it yields CASSLGRAGEAFF.

The chain uses TRBV9 and TRBJ1-1; 8 bases agree with TRBD1. With 3 bases clipped from V and 4 bases from J, the junction kept 8 bases outside the gene matches. Germline V gene data show CDR1 as SGDLS and CDR2 as YYNGEE. This CDR3 spans 15 amino acids. The CDR3 here is CASSDGQGMGTEAFF. CDR3 nucleotides: TGTGCCAGCAGCGACGGACAGGGTATGGGCACTGAAGCTTTCTTT.

This chain uses TRBV18 with TRBJ1-1; D not certain. The CDR3 length is 13 residues. V dropped 2 bases and J dropped 0 bases, with 4 bases sitting between them. CDR1 and CDR2 from the germline V gene are KGHSH and LQKENI. CDR3 residues: CASSPSVNTEAFF. The CDR3 region has the DNA TGTGCCAGCTCACCATCAGTGAACACTGAAGCTTTCTTT.

This CDR3 is CASSPRGQENTEAFF. For the CDR3, the DNA is TGTGCCAGCTCACCCAGAGGACAGGAGAACACTGAAGCTTTCTTT. The chain uses TRBV18 and TRBJ1-1, with TRBD1 identical over 7 bases. The CDR3 totals 15 residues. V gave up 3 bases and J gave up 1 base; unmatched junction bases: 5. Germline V gene data show CDR1 as KGHSH and CDR2 as LQKENI. The full variable domain, rest sourced from reference TRBV18 and TRBJ1-1, is NAGVMQNPRHLVRRRGQEARLRCSPMKGHSHVYWYRQLPEEGLKFMVYLQKENIIDESGMPKERFSAEFPKEGPSILRIQQVVRGDSAAYFCASSPRGQENTEAFFGQGTRLTVV.

This clone was seen many times. This chain connects TRBV6-1 to TRBJ2-1, with 10 bases identical to TRBD2. The V and J ends lost 1 base and 6 bases, in that order; junction bases with no gene match: 3. The CDR3 consists of 15 residues. Germline CDR1 MNHNS, CDR2 SASEGT. CDR3 sequence reads: CASSEEASGSNEQFF. The CDR3 DNA is TGTGCCAGCAGTGAAGAGGCTAGCGGGAGCAATGAGCAGTTCTTC.

V and J are TRBV7-9 and TRBJ2-2; D is ambiguous. V was shortened by 5 bases and J by 4 bases, with 14 bases between the two germline ends. CDR3 length: 15 amino acids. Germline CDR1 reads SEHNR; CDR2 reads FQNEAQ (reference sequence). CDR3 nucleotide sequence: TGTGCCAGCAGCCCCTTGTTTTCCCGCACCGGGGAGCTGTTTTTT. As protein: CASSPLFSRTGELFF.

V usage is TRBV6-1 and J usage is TRBJ2-2; 10 bases fit TRBD1. The CDR3 runs to 15 residues. Trimming took 8 bases from V and 7 from J; bases not matched to a gene: 10. Germline CDR1 MNHNS, CDR2 SASEGT. The CDR3 bases are TGTGCCAGCTCCTGGACAGGGGGACGGGTCGGGGAGCTGTTTTTT. Translating gives CASSWTGGRVGELFF.

The chain joins TRBV5-1 to TRBJ1-2, with D possibly being TRBD1 (5 bases). V was cut by 2 bases and J by 8 bases, with 7 bases left in between. The CDR3 loop spans 11 amino acids. Germline V lookup: CDR1 SGHRS, CDR2 YFSETQ. The CDR3 region is CASSFRGGYTF. The CDR3 DNA is TGCGCCAGCAGCTTCCGGGGGGGCTACACCTTC.

The gene calls are TRBV11-3 and TRBJ2-5; perhaps TRBD2 as D (6 bases). The germline V and J ends were trimmed by 0 bases and 3 bases, with 14 bases remaining between them. The CDR3 sequence is 16 residues long. Germline V CDR1 and CDR2: SGHNT, YENEEA. CDR3 nucleotides: TGTGCCAGCAGCTTAGAATACCGTGGGACTGAAGAGACCCAGTACTTC. It codes for CASSLEYRGTEETQYF. The variable domain in full, completed from reference TRBV11-3 and TRBJ2-5, reads EAGVVQSPRYKIIEKKQPVAFWCNPISGHNTLYWYLQNLGQGPELLIRYENEEAVDDSQLPKDRFSAERLKGVDSTLKIQPAELGDSAVYLCASSLEYRGTEETQYFGPGTRLLVL.

The chain is built from TRBV5-6 and TRBJ1-4; perhaps TRBD1 as D (6 bases). Trimming took 5 bases from V and 3 from J, leaving 14 bases between them. CDR1 and CDR2 from the germline V gene are SGHDT and YYEEEE. The CDR3 is 15 residues long. This CDR3 is CASSFQGRANEKLFF. DNA of the CDR3: TGTGCCAGCAGTTTTCAGGGGAGGGCTAATGAAAAACTGTTTTTT.

The chain uses TRBV5-4 and TRBJ2-5; D not resolved. Trimming removed 1 base at V and 5 bases at J, with 9 bases between. This CDR3 has 13 residues. Germline CDR1 is SGHNT and CDR2 is YYREEE (reference sequence). DNA for the CDR3: TGTGCCAGCAGCTTGACCTGGAGTGAGACCCAGTACTTC. This encodes CASSLTWSETQYF.

This chain uses TRBV5-1 with TRBJ2-7; TRBD1 is a possible D gene (6 bases). This CDR3 region has 12 residues. V was clipped by 4 bases and J by 6 bases, with 11 bases between them. Germline values: CDR1 SGHRS, CDR2 YFSETQ. This CDR3 is CASSVNRVEQYF. The DNA for the CDR3 is TGCGCCAGCAGCGTAAACAGGGTCGAGCAGTACTTC. The full variable domain, rest sourced from reference TRBV5-1 and TRBJ2-7, is KAGVTQTPRYLIKTRGQQVTLSCSPISGHRSVSWYQQTPGQGLQFLFEYFSETQRNKGNFPGRFSGRQFSNSRSEMNVSTLELGDSALYLCASSVNRVEQYFGPGTRLTVT.

The V call is TRBV28, the J call TRBJ2-7; weak D call: TRBD1 (5 bases). Trimming stripped 3 bases from V and 5 bases from J, with 8 bases between. The CDR3 totals 12 residues. In germline, CDR1 is MDHEN, CDR2 SYDVKM. CDR3 amino acids: CASSLTVHEQYF. CDR3 DNA sequence: TGTGCCAGCAGTTTGACAGTGCACGAGCAGTACTTC. Full variable domain (missing parts from reference TRBV28 and TRBJ2-7): DVKVTQSSRYLVKRTGEKVFLECVQDMDHENMFWYRQDPGLGLRLIYFSYDVKMKEKGDIPEGYSVSREKKERFSLILESASTNQTSMYLCASSLTVHEQYFGPGTRLTVT.